This T cell receptor beta chain appears in the sequencing data of a study of blood T cells in healthy people across ages. This clonotype showed up many times. The germline gives CDR1 SGHTA, CDR2 FQGNSA. This CDR3 has 14 residues. V lost 5 bases to trimming and J lost 5 bases, with 15 bases between them. Through a sample-barcoded 5' primer and a J-beta primer mix, a second PCR was run for roughly 7 to 11 cycles. Each CDR3 protein gets one entry after TCRdb re-called the 5' RACE reads with MiXCR. The data contain 630,000 or so distinct CDR3 sequences, approximately 30% of them singletons. The receptor was isolated from a woman over 75 in good health. The sequenced sample was blood. The chain couples TRBV7-2 to TRBJ1-2; a possible D gene is TRBD1 (5 bases). The CDR3 coding sequence is TGTGCCAGCAGCCGCCCGACAGCAGATTATGGCTACACCTTC. Translation: CASSRPTADYGYTF.